These 25 T cell receptor beta chains came from one sample sequenced in a study of blood T cell repertoires in COVID-19. Sequencing was performed with immunoSEQ multiplex PCR; in TCRdb, only in-frame clones are kept and a portion is missing. This table has about 75,000 clones, 60% to 85% appearing once. The sample was peripheral blood. These receptors all stem from a woman older than 75 with active or convalescent COVID-19.

Of note for this clone: Mismatch with germline at one junction end may stem from a read error. This chain links TRBV18 with TRBJ1-5, with TRBD1 identical over 7 bases. CDR1 KGHSH and CDR2 LQKENI come from the germline V gene. This CDR3 comprises 13 residues. CDR3 DNA sequence: TGTGCCAGCTCGCGGGACAGCTCCCTTCCTCGGCGTTTT. It specifies CASSRDSSLPRRF.

This clone was seen a few times. The rearrangement uses TRBV7-7 and TRBJ2-7, with D perhaps matching TRBD2 (6 bases). The germline gives CDR1 SSHAT, CDR2 FNYEAQ (reference sequence). The CDR3 runs 14 residues. This chain's CDR3 is CASGTLAEHYEQYF. The CDR3 nucleotides are TGTGCTAGCGGCACCTTAGCGGAGCACTACGAGCAGTACTTC.

V gene TRBV6-5 combines with J gene TRBJ2-7; 10 bases are shared with TRBD2. Germline V gene data show CDR1 as MNHEY and CDR2 as SVGAGI. V was clipped by 2 bases and J by 7 bases; unmatched bases: 11. The CDR3 is 16 amino acids. The DNA for the CDR3 is TGTGCCAGCAGTTACATAAGGTCTAGCGGGAGAGAAGAGCAGTACTTC. Translated, it gives CASSYIRSSGREEQYF.

This clone came up once. This sequence joins TRBV6-5 and TRBJ2-7; TRBD1 is a possible D gene (6 bases). The CDR3 runs 15 residues. V was shortened by 0 bases and J by 3 bases, with 12 bases between the two germline ends. The germline CDR1 and CDR2 sequences are MNHEY and SVGAGI. CDR3 nucleotides: TGTGCCAGCAGTTACTCGATTCTAGGGGGCTACGAGCAGTACTTC. Encoded protein: CASSYSILGGYEQYF.

The chain employs TRBV19 and TRBJ2-5; 12 bases map to TRBD2. From germline, CDR1 is LNHDA and CDR2 SQIVND (reference sequence). The CDR3 covers 15 residues. V shed 6 bases, J shed 7 bases, and the junction held 9 bases outside the gene matches. CDR3: CASSPRTSGEVTQYF. For the CDR3, the DNA is TGTGCCAGTAGCCCAAGGACTAGCGGGGAAGTGACCCAGTACTTC.

This rearrangement joins TRBV19 to TRBJ2-7; 13 nucleotides line up with TRBD2. Germline V lookup: CDR1 LNHDA, CDR2 SQIVND (reference sequence). V lost 6 bases, J lost 5 bases, and 13 bases stayed unmatched. The CDR3 consists of 17 residues. The DNA for the CDR3 is TGTGCCAGTAGCAATGGACTAGCGGGAGTATTGGGGGACGAGCAGTACTTC. Translating gives CASSNGLAGVLGDEQYF.

The chain joins TRBV6-4 to TRBJ2-3; D not certain. The CDR3 contains 14 residues. Germline V gene sequence: CDR1 MRHNA, CDR2 SNTAGT. V lost 0 bases to trimming and J lost 2 bases, with 6 bases between them. The CDR3 nucleotides are TGTGCCAGCAGTGACTCCGGTACCACAGATACGCAGTATTTT. Amino acids: CASSDSGTTDTQYF.

V is TRBV11-2 and J is TRBJ2-7; the D gene is possibly TRBD2 (5 bases). The germline V gene encodes CDR1 SGHAT and CDR2 FQNNGV. The CDR3 extends over 14 amino acids. V was trimmed by 7 bases and J by 7 bases, leaving 20 bases between them. DNA for the CDR3: TGTGCCAGCATCAATACGGGATCATCAGGAGAGCAGTACTTC. Residues: CASINTGSSGEQYF.

The chain joins TRBV9 to TRBJ2-7, with D tentatively TRBD2 (5 bases). The germline gives CDR1 SGDLS, CDR2 YYNGEE. Trimming stripped 2 bases from V and 2 bases from J, with 17 bases between. CDR3 length: 16 amino acids. The CDR3 DNA sequence: TGTGCCAGCAGCGTCGAAAAGGACTCCAGACCCTACGAGCAGTACTTC. Amino acid sequence: CASSVEKDSRPYEQYF.

This clone was seen many times. The J gene is TRBJ2-7, the V gene TRBV18, with a weak D call TRBD1 (5 bases). V was shortened by 4 bases and J by 7 bases, with 11 bases between the two germline ends. CDR3 length equals 12 residues. Germline values: CDR1 KGHSH, CDR2 LQKENI. In DNA, the CDR3 is TGTGCCAGCTCACTTACAGGCAGTGAGCAGTACTTC. It yields the protein CASSLTGSEQYF.

This chain uses TRBV7-9 with TRBJ2-5; TRBD2 aligns across 9 bases. Germline V gene data show CDR1 as SEHNR and CDR2 as FQNEAQ (reference sequence). CDR3 length equals 13 residues. V gave up 5 bases and J gave up 5 bases; unmatched junction bases: 3. The CDR3 loop reads CASSRTSVETQYF. CDR3 in DNA: TGTGCCAGCAGCAGGACTAGCGTTGAGACCCAGTACTTC.

To note about this clone: Other DNA sequences in this sample translate to the same CDR3. The genes are TRBV7-8 and TRBJ2-2; 9 bases line up with TRBD2. Trimming took 5 bases from V and 5 from J; bases not matched to a gene: 15. This CDR3 has 18 amino acids. Germline V CDR1 and CDR2: SGHVS, FQNEAQ. The CDR3 DNA reads as TGTGCCAGCAGCCCAATCGCGGGGGGGCCAATGGGAACCGGGGAGCTGTTTTTT. Protein sequence: CASSPIAGGPMGTGELFF.

The V call is TRBV13, the J call TRBJ1-2, with 7 bases that match TRBD1. This CDR3 spans 14 amino acids. Per the germline V gene, CDR1 is PRHDT and CDR2 is FYEKMQ (reference sequence). The ends lost 1 base at V and 3 bases at J; junction bases unmatched: 2. CDR3 sequence: CASSLDRGDYGYTF. The CDR3 coding sequence is TGTGCCAGCAGCTTAGACAGGGGAGACTATGGCTACACCTTC. Combining the CDR3 with reference TRBV13 and TRBJ1-2 gives the whole variable domain AAGVIQSPRHLIKEKRETATLKCYPIPRHDTVYWYQQGPGQDPQFLISFYEKMQSDKGSIPDRFSAQQFSDYHSELNMSSLELGDSALYFCASSLDRGDYGYTFGSGTRLTVV.

The V and J genes are TRBV7-9 and TRBJ1-1; D is possibly TRBD1 (6 bases). Trimming removed 5 bases from V and 1 base from J, with 11 bases in between. The CDR3 sequence is 14 residues long. Germline V lookup: CDR1 SEHNR, CDR2 FQNEAQ (reference sequence). In DNA, the CDR3 is TGTGCCAGCAGCGCCGGACAGCGGAACACTGAAGCTTTCTTT. Translating gives CASSAGQRNTEAFF. Filled out from reference TRBV7-9 and TRBJ1-1, the complete variable domain reads DTGVSQNPRHKITKRGQNVTFRCDPISEHNRLYWYRQTLGQGPEFLTYFQNEAQLEKSRLLSDRFSAERPKGSFSTLEIQRTEQGDSAMYLCASSAGQRNTEAFFGQGTRLTVV.

This clone came up a few times. This sequence joins TRBV5-1 and TRBJ2-7; TRBD2 is a possible D gene (7 bases). Per the germline V gene, CDR1 is SGHRS and CDR2 is YFSETQ. The CDR3 has 16 residues. Between the trimmed V and J ends, which lost 3 bases and 5 bases, there was a span of 21 bases. CDR3 coding DNA: TGCGCCAGCAGCTCGGGGGGTACAGGGAGGAGCGACGAGCAGTACTTC. It codes for CASSSGGTGRSDEQYF.

The rearrangement joins TRBV7-2 to TRBJ1-5; D remains ambiguous. This CDR3 contains 14 residues. V was trimmed by 3 bases and J by 9 bases, leaving 15 bases between them. CDR1 is SGHTA and CDR2 is FQGNSA in the germline V gene. In DNA form, the CDR3 reads TGTGCCAGCAGCTTCGAACTATTCGCGGGGCCCCAGCATTTT. It encodes CASSFELFAGPQHF.

The V and J genes are TRBV7-9 and TRBJ2-1, with TRBD2 matching 11 bases. The germline CDR1 and CDR2 sequences are SEHNR and FQNEAQ (reference sequence). Losses at the gene ends were 3 bases for V and 3 bases for J; bases not matched to a gene: 1. The CDR3 has 15 amino acids. The CDR3 protein is CASSFGTSGYNEQFF. The CDR3 region has the DNA TGTGCCAGCAGCTTTGGGACTAGCGGCTACAATGAGCAGTTCTTC.

This rearrangement joins TRBV6-2 or TRBV6-3 to TRBJ2-3; 12 bases map to TRBD2. J was trimmed by 6 bases and V by 5 bases; bases with no gene match: 3. Germline assignment: CDR1 MNHEY and CDR2 SVGEGT. This CDR3 comprises 14 residues. The DNA for the CDR3 is TGTGCCAGCAGTGTGACTAGCGGGAGTGATACGCAGTATTTT. It translates to CASSVTSGSDTQYF.

This clone has more than one count but fewer than ten. J is TRBJ2-2 and V is TRBV6-2 or TRBV6-3; D unresolved. V was cut by 4 bases and J by 1 base, with 13 bases left in between. Germline V gene data show CDR1 as MNHEY and CDR2 as SVGEGT. The CDR3 contains 16 residues. The CDR3 DNA sequence: TGTGCCAGCAGTTCCCTCGACACAATGAACACCGGGGAGCTGTTTTTT. Amino acid sequence: CASSSLDTMNTGELFF.

The chain combines TRBV5-4 with TRBJ2-3; 10 positions agree with TRBD2. Germline values: CDR1 SGHNT, CDR2 YYREEE (reference sequence). This CDR3 spans 15 amino acids. Germline trimming cut 4 bases from V and 0 bases from J; bases unmatched to any gene: 2. For the CDR3, the DNA is TGTGCCAGCAGCCCTAGCGGGAGTAGCACAGATACGCAGTATTTT. It specifies CASSPSGSSTDTQYF.

The V gene is TRBV28, the J gene TRBJ2-1, with D tentatively TRBD2 (7 bases). Between the trimmed V and J ends, which lost 7 bases and 3 bases, there was a span of 16 bases. The CDR3 loop spans 15 amino acids. CDR1 is MDHEN and CDR2 is SYDVKM in the germline V gene. CDR3 sequence reads: CASIKGGLVYNEQFF. In nucleotides, the CDR3 is TGTGCCAGCATTAAGGGGGGGCTGGTCTACAATGAGCAGTTCTTC.

This clone was counted once. The chain employs TRBV27 and TRBJ2-1; tentative D call: TRBD2 (6 bases). Germline CDR1 and CDR2: MNHEY and SMNVEV (reference sequence). Trimming shortened V by 5 bases and J by 5 bases, and 13 bases separated the two germline ends. The CDR3 totals 14 residues. The CDR3 region has the DNA TGTGCCAGCAGTCTTGGAGGGCCAGACAATGAGCAGTTCTTC. Translation gives CASSLGGPDNEQFF.

CDR3 bases: TGTGCCAGCTACCCTCGAAGCGGGGTCACCTACAATGAGCAGTTCTTC. Protein product: CASYPRSGVTYNEQFF. V usage is TRBV2 and J usage is TRBJ2-1, with 7 bases matching TRBD2. V was pared by 8 bases and J by 2 bases, with 12 bases of the junction left unmatched. The CDR3 runs 16 residues. Germline loops: CDR1 SNHLY, CDR2 FYNNEI.

V and J are TRBV5-1 and TRBJ2-3; the match to TRBD1 covers 10 bases. V dropped 1 base and J dropped 4; count of bases not matched to a gene: 6. CDR3 length: 16 amino acids. Germline CDR1 and CDR2: SGHRS and YFSETQ. The CDR3 region has the DNA TGCGCCAGCAGCTTGATCCCGGGACAGGGGTCAGATACGCAGTATTTT. Translation: CASSLIPGQGSDTQYF.

The gene calls are TRBV5-5 and TRBJ1-5, with D unresolved. Germline V gene data show CDR1 as SGHKS and CDR2 as YYEKEE (reference sequence). The length of the CDR3 is 14 residues. V was clipped by 0 bases and J by 2 bases, with 6 bases between them. CDR3 in DNA: TGTGCCAGCAGCTTGGTCGGGGGCAATCAGCCCCAGCATTTT. Translated, it gives CASSLVGGNQPQHF.